These 2 T cell receptor beta chains originate from one sample sequenced in a study of neurological immune-mediated disorders. Time point defined: longitudinal time-point 3. MiXCR, run by TCRdb on the 5' RACE reads, gives a single entry per CDR3 protein. The sample carries more than 50,000 distinct CDR3 sequences, roughly 7.7% recorded once. The sequencing input was PBMCs. These receptors all stem from a woman aged 40 to 49 in good health.

Notes on this clonotype: The junction departs from the called germline gene at one end, perhaps through a read error. The chain combines TRBV20-1 with TRBJ2-2; a possible D gene is TRBD2 (5 bases). The germline gives CDR1 DFQATT, CDR2 SNEGSKA (reference sequence). CDR3 length equals 18 residues. The CDR3 sequence is CSAMESGVHPQGTGELFF. The DNA of the CDR3 is TGTAGTGCTATGGAAAGCGGAGTCCACCCCCAAGGGACCGGGGAGCTGTTTTTT.

This clonotype was observed many times. The V and J genes are TRBV5-1 and TRBJ2-2; unclear D gene. This CDR3 comprises 14 residues. Germline assignment: CDR1 SGHRS and CDR2 YFSETQ. V shed 1 base and J shed 3 bases, with 7 bases lying between them. The CDR3 nucleotides read TGCGCCAGCAGCTTGACAGACTACACCGGGGAGCTGTTTTTT. Translating gives CASSLTDYTGELFF.